These 18 T cell receptor beta chains came from one sample sequenced in a study of siplizumab effects on memory and regulatory T cells. Assay: immunoSEQ multiplex PCR; the TCRdb copy retains only in-frame clones and omits some. The sample comprises 55,000 to 65,000 clones, just over 95% of which are singletons, and around 1% rests with the top ten. Sequenced: naive CD8+ T cells sorted from blood. The receptors derive from a human donor in good health.

V is TRBV5-1 and J is TRBJ2-7, with 7 bases fitting TRBD1. The CDR3 runs to 13 residues. Germline values: CDR1 SGHRS, CDR2 YFSETQ. V was pared by 5 bases and J by 3 bases, with 5 bases of the junction left unmatched. The CDR3 DNA reads as TGCGCCAGCAGGGGACAGAACAACTACGAGCAGTACTTC. Translated: CASRGQNNYEQYF.

CDR3 bases: TGTGCCAGCAGCACTCTCGAAGCGGGAGTGAAAGATACGCAGTATTTT. It encodes CASSTLEAGVKDTQYF. This chain links TRBV7-9 with TRBJ2-3, with 8 nucleotides matching TRBD2. Germline CDR1 SEHNR, CDR2 FQNEAQ (reference sequence). The CDR3 length is 16 residues. V shed 5 bases and J 5 bases; nucleotides not matched to a gene: 12.

The chain has TRBV2 and TRBJ2-1, with 14 bases lining up with TRBD2. Germline trimming cut 7 bases from V and 6 bases from J; bases unmatched to any gene: 5. CDR1 and CDR2 (germline): SNHLY, FYNNEI. CDR3 length: 15 amino acids. The CDR3 DNA reads as TGTGCCAGCAAGCGGACTAGCGGGAGGAGCAATGAGCAGTTCTTC. It encodes CASKRTSGRSNEQFF.

The CDR3 DNA is TGTGCCAGCAGCCCCTCGACTAGCTGGTATCAAACAGATACGCAGTATTTT. The encoded protein is CASSPSTSWYQTDTQYF. J is TRBJ2-3 and V is TRBV9; TRBD2 matches 7 bases. The V segment lost 4 bases and the J segment 3 bases; nucleotides outside the gene matches: 14. Germline V gene sequence: CDR1 SGDLS, CDR2 YYNGEE. This CDR3 comprises 17 residues.

The chain links TRBV7-9 to TRBJ1-2, with D possibly matching TRBD1 (6 bases). The germline V and J ends were trimmed by 4 bases and 4 bases, with 13 bases remaining between them. Germline CDR1 and CDR2: SEHNR and FQNEAQ (reference sequence). The CDR3 sequence is 14 residues long. As DNA, the CDR3 is TGTGCCAGCAGCTCCTCCGACAGGAGCTATGGCTACACCTTC. It codes for CASSSSDRSYGYTF. Looking up the rest from reference TRBV7-9 and TRBJ1-2 gives the full variable domain: DTGVSQNPRHKITKRGQNVTFRCDPISEHNRLYWYRQTLGQGPEFLTYFQNEAQLEKSRLLSDRFSAERPKGSFSTLEIQRTEQGDSAMYLCASSSSDRSYGYTFGSGTRLTVV.

The chain is built from TRBV7-9 and TRBJ2-6; 8 positions agree with TRBD2. The V segment lost 7 bases and the J segment 0 bases; nucleotides outside the gene matches: 5. The CDR3 contains 16 residues. The V gene's germline CDR1 is SEHNR and CDR2 FQNEAQ (reference sequence). The CDR3 DNA reads TGTGCCAGCATCCTCGGGGGGGTCTCTGGGGCCAACGTCCTGACTTTC. Amino acid sequence: CASILGGVSGANVLTF. Supplemented by reference TRBV7-9 and TRBJ2-6, the full variable domain reads DTGVSQNPRHKITKRGQNVTFRCDPISEHNRLYWYRQTLGQGPEFLTYFQNEAQLEKSRLLSDRFSAERPKGSFSTLEIQRTEQGDSAMYLCASILGGVSGANVLTFGAGSRLTVL.

CDR3 loop: CASSRTGGGATGELFF. The CDR3 bases are TGTGCCAGCAGTCGCACTGGCGGGGGTGCGACCGGGGAGCTGTTTTTT. The chain recombines TRBV28 with TRBJ2-2; 7 positions agree with TRBD2. From germline, CDR1 is MDHEN and CDR2 SYDVKM. The CDR3 contains 16 residues. J lost 5 bases, V lost 5 bases, and 11 bases had no gene match. Combining the CDR3 with reference TRBV28 and TRBJ2-2 gives the whole variable domain DVKVTQSSRYLVKRTGEKVFLECVQDMDHENMFWYRQDPGLGLRLIYFSYDVKMKEKGDIPEGYSVSREKKERFSLILESASTNQTSMYLCASSRTGGGATGELFFGEGSRLTVL.

The chain is built from TRBV4-2 and TRBJ1-1, with D uncertain. The V end was cut by 4 bases, the J end by 4 bases, with 13 bases between. Germline CDR1 and CDR2: LGHNA and YNFKEQ. The CDR3 spans 14 residues. The CDR3 protein is CASSPEGGITEAFF. Written as DNA, the CDR3 is TGTGCCAGCAGCCCAGAGGGAGGGATCACTGAAGCTTTCTTT.

The gene calls are TRBV4-2 and TRBJ2-5, with 11 bases matching TRBD2. The CDR3 is made up of 14 amino acids. CDR1 is LGHNA, CDR2 YNFKEQ, per germline. Germline trimming cut 4 bases from V and 3 bases from J; bases unmatched to any gene: 1. CDR3 sequence reads: CASSPGLAEETQYF. CDR3 DNA sequence: TGTGCCAGCAGCCCGGGACTAGCGGAAGAGACCCAGTACTTC.

The chain couples TRBV5-1 to TRBJ1-2; D is ambiguous. Trimming took off 1 base at V and 9 bases at J, with 7 bases between the two ends. The CDR3 totals 11 residues. From germline, CDR1 is SGHRS and CDR2 YFSETQ. This chain's CDR3 is CASSLLGSYTF. CDR3 DNA sequence: TGCGCCAGCAGCTTGTTGGGAAGCTACACCTTC.

V is TRBV27 and J is TRBJ2-7; D gene ambiguous. The V end lost 0 bases, the J end lost 5 bases, and 8 bases lay between the germline ends. The CDR3 is 13 residues long. CDR1 is MNHEY and CDR2 is SMNVEV in the germline V gene (reference sequence). The CDR3 DNA reads TGTGCCAGCAGTTTATCGAGCAGGAACGAGCAGTACTTC. It specifies CASSLSSRNEQYF.

V and J are TRBV27 and TRBJ1-5, with 8 bases aligning to TRBD1. Germline V gene data show CDR1 as MNHEY and CDR2 as SMNVEV (reference sequence). J gave up 4 bases and V 4 bases, and 3 bases lay outside the gene matches. The CDR3 consists of 14 residues. The CDR3 sequence: CASSSRQGNQPQHF. CDR3 DNA sequence: TGTGCCAGCAGTTCCCGACAGGGGAATCAGCCCCAGCATTTT.

This clone was seen a single time. The J gene is TRBJ2-5, the V gene TRBV11-1, with a possible D match to TRBD2 (6 bases). V shed 3 bases and J shed 5 bases, with 16 bases lying between them. There are 15 residues in the CDR3. Germline V CDR1 and CDR2: SGHAT, FQDESV (reference sequence). The CDR3 protein is CASSLGIEGRETQYF. CDR3 nucleotides: TGTGCCAGCAGCTTGGGGATCGAAGGGAGGGAGACCCAGTACTTC.

This clone was recorded a few times. The J gene is TRBJ2-2, the V gene TRBV28; no clear D gene. Germline V CDR1 and CDR2: MDHEN, SYDVKM. The CDR3 runs to 13 residues. V shed 6 bases and J shed 5 bases, with 10 bases lying between them. The CDR3 DNA reads as TGTGCCAGCAGCCCAACCGCTACCGGGGAGCTGTTTTTT. It yields the protein CASSPTATGELFF.

This chain connects TRBV7-9 to TRBJ2-2; tentatively, D is TRBD2 (6 bases). The V gene lost 10 bases and the J gene lost 5 bases, with 17 bases spanning the gap. The CDR3 consists of 14 residues. Germline CDR1 is SEHNR and CDR2 is FQNEAQ (reference sequence). The CDR3 sequence: CATRKRGGTGELFF. The CDR3 bases are TGTGCCACCCGGAAAAGGGGAGGAACCGGGGAGCTGTTTTTT.

The gene calls are TRBV27 and TRBJ1-2, with D possibly being TRBD1 (6 bases). The CDR3 length is 14 residues. CDR1 and CDR2 (germline): MNHEY, SMNVEV (reference sequence). V was trimmed by 1 base and J by 6 bases, leaving 12 bases between them. The CDR3 DNA sequence: TGTGCCAGCAGTTTATATTACAGGGATGATGGCTACACCTTC. As protein: CASSLYYRDDGYTF.

The chain recombines TRBV29-1 with TRBJ1-2; D uncertain. Germline V gene data show CDR1 as SQVTM and CDR2 as ANQGSEA. Trimming left V 3 bases short and J 0 bases short, with 14 bases between. The CDR3 length is 15 residues. The CDR3 nucleotides read TGCAGCGTTGACTTGGCCAGGCAAGCTAACTATGGCTACACCTTC. Its translation: CSVDLARQANYGYTF.

This sequence joins TRBV29-1 and TRBJ1-3, with D unresolved. Germline V gene sequence: CDR1 SQVTM, CDR2 ANQGSEA. V shed 4 bases and J shed 0 bases, with 7 bases lying between them. The CDR3 sequence is 13 residues long. The CDR3, as DNA: TGCAGCGTTGGGGGTCCCTCTGGAAACACCATATATTTT. This codes for CSVGGPSGNTIYF.